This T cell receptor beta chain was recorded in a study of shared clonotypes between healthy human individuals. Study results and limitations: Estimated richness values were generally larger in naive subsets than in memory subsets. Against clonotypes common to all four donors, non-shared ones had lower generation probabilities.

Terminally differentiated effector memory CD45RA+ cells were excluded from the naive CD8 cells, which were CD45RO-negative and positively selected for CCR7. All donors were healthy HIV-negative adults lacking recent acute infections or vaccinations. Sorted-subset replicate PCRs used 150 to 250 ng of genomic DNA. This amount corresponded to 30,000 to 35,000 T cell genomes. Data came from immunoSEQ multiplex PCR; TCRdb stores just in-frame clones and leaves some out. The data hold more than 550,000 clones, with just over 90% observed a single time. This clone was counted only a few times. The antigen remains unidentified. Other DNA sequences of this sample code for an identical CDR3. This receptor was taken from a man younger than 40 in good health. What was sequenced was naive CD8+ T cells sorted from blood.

The CDR3 region is CATSADRGWSNYGYTF. DNA for the CDR3: TGTGCCACCAGCGCGGACAGGGGGTGGTCTAACTATGGCTACACCTTC. V gene TRBV15 combines with J gene TRBJ1-2; 10 positions agree with TRBD1. The V gene end was trimmed by 5 bases and the J gene end by 0 bases; junction bases not matched to a gene: 6. The CDR3 is 16 amino acids. Germline CDR1 is LNHNV and CDR2 is YYDKDF (reference sequence).